This is a list of T cell receptor beta chains from one sample in a study of cytomegalovirus exposure and HLA in healthy donors. Libraries were prepared by immunoSEQ multiplex PCR; TCRdb keeps only in-frame clonotypes and omits some of them. The table lists some 170,000 clones, less than 90% of them singletons. The specimen sequenced was PBMCs. Receptor source: a woman under 30 in good health and CMV-seronegative. Both conserved end residues are part of each CDR3. A D gene is named only where the DNA matches it firmly. For some rows the clone size is stated as once, few or many, or as a class when expanded; others skip it.

TRBV6-1,TRBJ1-1,once,.,CASILGGWVTEAFF,TGTGCCAGCATCTTGGGCGGGTGGGTCACTGAAGCTTTCTTT
TRBV7-9,TRBJ2-7,.,TRBD1,CASSRGQGHEQYF,TGTGCCAGCAGCCGGGGACAGGGCCACGAGCAGTACTTC
TRBV30,TRBJ2-3,once,.,CAWSPKEGGTDTQYF,TGTGCCTGGAGCCCCAAGGAGGGCGGAACAGATACGCAGTATTTT
TRBV5-1,TRBJ1-1,.,.,CASYWFMNTEAFF,TGCGCCAGTTACTGGTTCATGAACACTGAAGCTTTCTTT
TRBV7-2,TRBJ2-7,.,.,CASSLIRREGPEQYF,TGTGCCAGCAGCTTGATACGGAGGGAAGGGCCCGAGCAGTACTTC
TRBV7-9,TRBJ2-7,.,.,CASSFTDGVLYEQYF,TGTGCCAGCAGCTTCACCGATGGAGTCCTCTACGAGCAGTACTTC
TRBV4-3,TRBJ2-5,.,TRBD1,CASSLRTGAETQYF,TGCGCCAGCAGCCTCCGGACAGGGGCGGAGACCCAGTACTTC
TRBV29-1,TRBJ2-1,.,TRBD2,CSVRRSSGGENFF,TGCAGCGTCAGAAGGAGTAGCGGGGGGGAGAATTTCTTC
TRBV30,TRBJ2-7,once,TRBD2,CAWSGKGGVYEQYF,TGTGCCTGGAGTGGAAAGGGAGGGGTCTACGAGCAGTACTTC
TRBV11-1,TRBJ1-1,.,TRBD1,CASSLWDRDQNTEAFF,TGTGCCAGCAGCTTATGGGACAGGGATCAGAACACTGAAGCTTTCTTT
TRBV6-1,TRBJ2-3,once,TRBD1,CASSDLSGQGGDTQYF,TGTGCCAGCAGTGACCTATCCGGACAGGGCGGAGATACGCAGTATTTT
TRBV27,TRBJ2-7,.,TRBD2,CASSFSGGAIEQYF,TGTGCCAGCAGTTTCAGCGGGGGGGCGATCGAGCAGTACTTC
TRBV7-2,TRBJ1-2,.,.,CASSPELGGNYGYTF,TGTGCCAGCAGTCCAGAGTTGGGCGGGAACTATGGCTACACCTTC
TRBV2,TRBJ1-1,.,.,CASSLRNTEAFF,TGTGCCAGCAGCCTCAGAAACACTGAAGCTTTCTTT
TRBV5-1,TRBJ2-1,.,TRBD2,CASSLPAGGPTSYNEQFF,TGCGCCAGCAGCCTTCCAGCGGGGGGGCCCACCTCCTACAATGAGCAGTTCTTC
TRBV28,TRBJ2-4,.,TRBD1,CASSLTGGSTKNIQYF,TGTGCCAGCAGTTTGACAGGGGGCTCGACCAAAAACATTCAGTACTTC
TRBV7-3,TRBJ1-1,.,.,CASSLQVNTEAFF,TGTGCCAGCAGCTTACAGGTGAACACTGAAGCTTTCTTT
TRBV7-8,TRBJ1-5,medium-sized,.,CASSLWGESNQPQHF,TGTGCCAGCAGCTTATGGGGAGAGAGCAATCAGCCCCAGCATTTT
TRBV4-3,TRBJ1-2,.,.,CASSQVVGDGYTF,TGCGCCAGCAGCCAAGTGGTAGGGGATGGCTACACCTTC
TRBV7-3,TRBJ2-3,.,TRBD2,CASSTSGGATDTQYF,TGTGCCAGCAGCACAAGCGGGGGGGCAACAGATACGCAGTATTTT
TRBV2,TRBJ2-2,.,.,CASTFHTGELFF,TGTGCCAGCACGTTCCACACCGGGGAGCTGTTTTTT
TRBV30,TRBJ2-7,few,TRBD1,CAWTQRGQDFGF,TGTGCCTGGACTCAAAGGGGACAGGATTTTGGCTTC
TRBV4-3,TRBJ2-1,.,.,CASSLSFALYNEQFF,TGCGCCAGCAGCCTCTCCTTTGCGCTCTACAATGAGCAGTTCTTC
TRBV7-9,TRBJ1-5,once,.,CASTNAGNQPQHF,TGTGCCAGCACCAACGCCGGTAATCAGCCCCAGCATTTT
TRBV29-1,TRBJ2-7,.,TRBD1,CSVETGESSYEQYF,TGCAGCGTTGAAACAGGGGAAAGCTCCTACGAGCAGTACTTC
TRBV27,TRBJ2-7,.,.,CASSLRGRDEQYF,TGTGCCAGCAGTTTAAGGGGCAGGGACGAGCAGTACTTC
TRBV27,TRBJ1-2,once,TRBD1,CASSLRTGGDGYTF,TGTGCCAGCAGTCTAAGGACAGGGGGCGATGGCTACACCTTC
TRBV5-1,TRBJ2-3,.,TRBD2,CASSGTSGGITDTQYF,TGCGCCAGCAGCGGGACTAGCGGGGGAATCACAGATACGCAGTATTTT
TRBV18,TRBJ2-2,.,TRBD1,CASSPFDREGAGELFF,TGTGCCAGCTCACCATTCGACAGGGAAGGGGCCGGGGAGCTGTTTTTT
TRBV27,TRBJ2-7,.,.,CASSSQGSYEQYF,TGTGCCAGCAGTTCTCAGGGGAGCTACGAGCAGTACTTC
TRBV6-5,TRBJ1-3,.,TRBD1,CASRDRGNTIYF,TGTGCCTCCAGGGACAGGGGAAACACCATATATTTT
TRBV7-2,TRBJ2-5,.,.,CASSLGLAWHQETQYF,TGTGCCAGCAGCTTAGGACTCGCTTGGCACCAAGAGACCCAGTACTTC